This TCR beta chain was recovered during a study of T-cell reconstitution after alpha-beta-depleted transplantation in children. Study conclusions and caveats: Reportedly, roughly two months post-transplant, alpha-beta T cells arose from several hundred expanded graft clones. Elevated TCRbeta diversity at day 60 was traced, in some patients, to surviving recipient T cells and thymic progenitors. T-cell numbers and diversity one year post-transplant derived largely from freshly generated T cells.

Comments on this clonotype: The antigen remains undetermined.

Unique molecular identifiers tagged the TCRbeta library. TCRdb re-analysed the PCR reads in MiXCR, keeping a single row per CDR3 protein. The sample contains around 100,000 distinct CDR3 sequences, about 9.4% of which appear only once. The CDR3 is 17 residues long. Trimming removed 2 bases from V and 0 bases from J, with 14 bases in between. Germline V gives CDR1 SGHTA, CDR2 FQGTGA. The TCR comes from a boy aged 2 to 10 with acute lymphoblastic leukemia, due to receive a stem cell transplant. This rearrangement joins TRBV7-3 to TRBJ2-1; D is unresolved. This sample comprised PBMCs, obtained before TCRalphabeta/CD19-depleted stem cell transplant. The DNA for the CDR3 is TGTGCCAGCAGCTTAGAAACTTCCATGGGCTCCTACAATGAGCAGTTCTTC. This encodes CASSLETSMGSYNEQFF. The full variable domain, completed using reference TRBV7-3 and TRBJ2-1, is GAGVSQTPSNKVTEKGKYVELRCDPISGHTALYWYRQSLGQGPEFLIYFQGTGAADDSGLPNDRFFAVRPEGSVSTLKIQRTERGDSAVYLCASSLETSMGSYNEQFFGPGTRLTVL.